These T cell receptor beta chains were read from a single sample in a study of monozygotic twins with inflammatory bowel disease. TCRdb reprocessed the 5' RACE reads; each CDR3 protein has one entry and no DNA is given. The table for this sample gives about 160,000 distinct CDR3 sequences. Sequencing was performed on blood. These receptors were collected from a human donor with ulcerative colitis or Crohn's disease, or a healthy co-twin of an affected twin (not recorded which). CDR3s include the opening cysteine and the closing phenylalanine or tryptophan. Each record gives: V gene, J gene, CDR3 length, CDR3 protein.

TRBV27,TRBJ1-2,15,CASSFTGFEGYGYTF
TRBV20-1,TRBJ2-7,14,CSARVRRGSYEQYF
TRBV7-9,TRBJ2-5,13,CASSRTEEETQYF
TRBV6-2/TRBV6-3,TRBJ2-4,16,CATKTGTSPAKNIQYF
TRBV15,TRBJ2-2,14,CATSRDRANRELFF
TRBV5-1,TRBJ2-1,17,CAISLSFVAGGVNEQFF
TRBV28,TRBJ2-5,15,CASSSDRAYQETQYF
TRBV6-5,TRBJ2-1,11,CASSYAGKQFF
TRBV20-1,TRBJ1-1,13,CSARAYRATEAFF
TRBV7-3,TRBJ1-6,14,CASSLQGINSPLHF
TRBV27,TRBJ2-7,15,CASSFRGTGSYEQYF
TRBV20-1,TRBJ2-5,14,CSALGDTTKETQYF
TRBV7-3,TRBJ1-1,14,CASSLTGAGTEAFF
TRBV4-1,TRBJ2-1,18,CASSLGLAGVLSYNEQFF
TRBV6-4,TRBJ2-1,15,CASSRDTSSYNEQFF
TRBV5-1,TRBJ1-1,15,CASSLGSGENTEAFF
TRBV4-1,TRBJ1-3,18,CASSPPQGSWGAGNTIYF
TRBV7-9,TRBJ1-6,14,CASSLRQGDSPLHF